What follows are 32 T cell receptor beta chains derived from one specimen sequenced in a study of CD8 T cells in ankylosing spondylitis. Overall study results and limits: Blood of patients with ankylosing spondylitis appeared to be characterized by a TCR beta motif of about eight highly homologous variants.

TCRdb ran MiXCR on the 5' RACE reads and lists one entry per CDR3 protein. The sample consists of around 770,000 distinct CDR3 sequences, about 12% of them appearing once. Their antigen targets remain unknown. Sequencing used blood, either unsorted or a sorted T cell fraction (not recorded which). The receptors derive from a male donor with ankylosing spondylitis.

This clonotype has a handful of counts. This chain uses TRBV7-2 with TRBJ2-7; D not certain. The germline V gene has CDR1 SGHTA and CDR2 FQGNSA. The CDR3 consists of 13 residues. Trimming took off 5 bases at V and 4 bases at J, with 12 bases between the two ends. Here the CDR3 DNA reads TGTGCCAGCAGCGTACGGGTGGGGTACGAGCAGTACTTC. It encodes CASSVRVGYEQYF.

The V and J genes are TRBV6-2 or TRBV6-3 and TRBJ1-5; TRBD1 matches 8 bases. The CDR3 loop spans 16 amino acids. The ends lost 6 bases at V and 5 bases at J; junction bases unmatched: 12. Germline V gene sequence: CDR1 MNHEY, CDR2 SVGEGT. The CDR3 sequence: CASSIAGTGAYQPQHF. CDR3 DNA sequence: TGTGCCAGCAGCATTGCCGGGACAGGTGCTTATCAGCCCCAGCATTTT.

The chain uses TRBV20-1 and TRBJ2-2; D not certain. V shed 6 bases and J shed 8 bases, with 7 bases lying between them. CDR3 size: 10 residues. The germline gives CDR1 DFQATT, CDR2 SNEGSKA (reference sequence). DNA of the CDR3: TGCAGTGCGACAAAAGGGGAGCTGTTTTTT. Translation: CSATKGELFF.

In its sample, this clonotype was seen a few times. CDR3 nucleotide sequence: TGTGCCAGCAGCCCTGGGGACACAATATTAGAGACCCAGTACTTC. The encoded protein is CASSPGDTILETQYF. The rearrangement uses TRBV7-9 and TRBJ2-5; the D gene is possibly TRBD1 (6 bases). The CDR3 contains 15 residues. V gave up 5 bases and J gave up 4 bases, with 17 bases separating them. Germline V gene lookup returns CDR1 SEHNR and CDR2 FQNEAQ (reference sequence).

This clonotype appeared once. The rearrangement uses TRBV11-3 and TRBJ2-2; D remains ambiguous. Germline V lookup: CDR1 SGHNT, CDR2 YENEEA. V lost 5 bases, J lost 0 bases, and 16 bases lay in between. The CDR3 is made up of 17 amino acids. CDR3: CASSRQGGHTNTGELFF. CDR3 coding DNA: TGTGCCAGCAGCCGGCAAGGTGGCCACACGAACACCGGGGAGCTGTTTTTT.

The rearrangement uses TRBV3-1 and TRBJ2-7, with TRBD1 matching over 9 bases. The CDR3 is made up of 15 amino acids. Germline V lookup: CDR1 LGHDT, CDR2 YNNKEL (reference sequence). Trimming took 2 bases from V and 3 from J; bases not matched to a gene: 5. CDR3 region: CASSQQWTGDYEQYF. DNA of the CDR3: TGTGCCAGCAGCCAACAATGGACAGGGGACTACGAGCAGTACTTC.

V gene TRBV6-2 or TRBV6-3 combines with J gene TRBJ1-1; D perhaps matches TRBD1 (5 bases). The germline V gene encodes CDR1 MNHEY and CDR2 SVGEGT. Trimming took off 2 bases at V and 11 bases at J, with 9 bases between the two ends. The CDR3 spans 11 residues. CDR3 nucleotides: TGTGCCAGCAGTTACGGAGAGGGGGCTTTCTTT. Amino acid sequence: CASSYGEGAFF.

This clonotype appeared once. V usage is TRBV25-1 and J usage is TRBJ2-1, with 9 bases aligning to TRBD2. The CDR3 has 12 amino acids. Per germline, CDR1 MGHDK and CDR2 SYGVNS. V shed 8 bases and J 9 bases; nucleotides not matched to a gene: 5. CDR3 in amino acids: CASGRTSVEQFF. CDR3 DNA sequence: TGTGCCAGCGGCCGGACTAGCGTTGAGCAGTTCTTC.

There are a few counts of this clonotype. The chain combines TRBV4-3 with TRBJ2-7; no definite D call. CDR1 is LGHNA and CDR2 is YSLEER in the germline V gene. The CDR3 totals 14 residues. The V and J ends lost 0 bases and 2 bases respectively, with 8 bases between them. The CDR3 region is CASSQDINTYEQYF. Written as DNA, the CDR3 is TGCGCCAGCAGCCAAGATATTAATACCTACGAGCAGTACTTC.

This clonotype was counted at least ten times. CDR3 region: CASSWGQSVSYNEQFF. CDR3 bases: TGTGCCAGCAGTTGGGGACAGTCCGTCTCCTACAATGAGCAGTTCTTC. The J gene is TRBJ2-1, the V gene TRBV28; 7 nucleotides line up with TRBD1. CDR3 size: 16 residues. Germline CDR1 is MDHEN and CDR2 is SYDVKM. The V gene end was trimmed by 4 bases and the J gene end by 0 bases; junction bases not matched to a gene: 6.

Comments on this clonotype: This clone may be a read error of a much larger clone one base away. The gene calls are TRBV20-1 and TRBJ2-3; possible D gene TRBD2, 5 bases. Germline V lookup: CDR1 DFQATT, CDR2 SNEGSKA (reference sequence). This CDR3 spans 15 amino acids. Deletions cut 0 bases from V and 1 base from J, with 11 bases between. The CDR3 bases are TGCAGTGCTAGAGATCGGAATAGCGGCACAGATACGCAGTATTTT. Its translation is CSARDRNSGTDTQYF.

This clonotype appeared a few times. The V and J genes are TRBV7-2 and TRBJ1-3, with D hard to call. CDR1 is SGHTA and CDR2 is FQGNSA in the germline V gene. The V gene lost 2 bases and the J gene lost 0 bases, with 8 bases spanning the gap. The CDR3 has 15 residues. The CDR3 region is CASSLQTSSGNTIYF. The CDR3 nucleotides read TGTGCCAGCAGCTTACAGACCTCCTCTGGAAACACCATATATTTT.

This clonotype appeared a few times. This chain joins TRBV7-9 and TRBJ1-1, with D tentatively TRBD1 (5 bases). Looked up from germline, CDR1 is SEHNR and CDR2 is FQNEAQ (reference sequence). V was trimmed by 1 base and J by 6 bases, leaving 12 bases between them. The CDR3 sequence is 14 residues long. The CDR3 region has the DNA TGTGCCAGCAGCTTAGGTCGGGGGGAAGCTGAAGCTTTCTTT. Its translation is CASSLGRGEAEAFF.

This clonotype showed up just a few times. The chain is built from TRBV12-3 or TRBV12-4 and TRBJ2-5; D uncertain. The CDR3 is made up of 13 amino acids. V shed 3 bases and J shed 4 bases, with 9 bases lying between them. The DNA for the CDR3 is TGTGCCAGCAGTTTTTATACGGGAGAGACCCAGTACTTC. This translates into CASSFYTGETQYF.

The chain links TRBV12-3 or TRBV12-4 to TRBJ1-1; no firm D call. V lost 3 bases, J lost 4 bases, and 6 bases lay in between. This CDR3 contains 12 residues. CDR3 nucleotides: TGTGCCAGCAGTTTTTATGGCACTGAAGCTTTCTTT. Its protein product is CASSFYGTEAFF.

This clonotype was picked up many times. This rearrangement joins TRBV29-1 to TRBJ1-1; D gene ambiguous. Per the germline V gene, CDR1 is SQVTM and CDR2 is ANQGSEA. CDR3 length equals 12 residues. V was trimmed by 2 bases and J by 1 base, leaving 5 bases between them. The CDR3, as DNA: TGCAGCGTTGAACGTACGAACACTGAAGCTTTCTTT. Protein product: CSVERTNTEAFF. Together with reference TRBV29-1 and TRBJ1-1, the CDR3 gives the full variable domain: SAVISQKPSRDICQRGTSLTIQCQVDSQVTMMFWYRQQPGQSLTLIATANQGSEATYESGFVIDKFPISRPNLTFSTLTVSNMSPEDSSIYLCSVERTNTEAFFGQGTRLTVV.

The chain couples TRBV21-1 to TRBJ2-5; TRBD2, the D gene given by the table, was not confirmed from the DNA. TRBV21-1 is tagged as a pseudogene. CDR3 length equals 14 residues. CDR3 sequence (DNA): TGTGCCAGCAGCAAAGGGGAGGGGCAAGAGACCCAGTACTTC. It is translated as CASSKGEGQETQYF.

This clonotype appeared a few times. The chain couples TRBV6-1 to TRBJ2-5; D is possibly TRBD1 (10 bases). V dropped 6 bases and J dropped 5 bases, with 31 bases sitting between them. The CDR3 totals 19 residues. Germline assignment: CDR1 MNHNS and CDR2 SASEGT. CDR3 bases: TGTGCCAGCAGCCAGACAGGGGGCTGGCGGGAGGGTGCGGTGGAGACCCAGTACTTC. This gives the protein CASSQTGGWREGAVETQYF.

The chain has TRBV11-2 and TRBJ2-3, with D maybe TRBD1 (6 bases). The germline V gene has CDR1 SGHAT and CDR2 FQNNGV. Deletions cut 5 bases from V and 8 bases from J, with 20 bases between. The CDR3 contains 15 residues. In DNA, the CDR3 is TGTGCCAGCAGCACAGGACAGAACCCTCCCCGTACGCAGTATTTT. Protein: CASSTGQNPPRTQYF. The whole variable domain, remainder taken from reference TRBV11-2 and TRBJ2-3, is EAGVAQSPRYKIIEKRQSVAFWCNPISGHATLYWYQQILGQGPKLLIQFQNNGVVDDSQLPKDRFSAERLKGVDSTLKIQPAKLEDSAVYLCASSTGQNPPRTQYFGPGTRLTVL.

This clonotype was seen only a few times. This rearrangement joins TRBV5-1 to TRBJ2-2; 7 bases align to TRBD2. Germline lookup yields CDR1 SGHRS and CDR2 YFSETQ. After removal of 3 bases from V and 1 base from J, the junction contained 6 bases not matched to a gene. The CDR3 has 16 amino acids. CDR3 region: CASSSPGGLNTGELFF. Written as DNA, the CDR3 is TGCGCCAGCAGCTCCCCGGGAGGATTGAACACCGGGGAGCTGTTTTTT.

This clonotype was counted ten times or more. The chain recombines TRBV20-1 with TRBJ1-4; TRBD1 matches 10 bases. The ends lost 3 bases at V and 7 bases at J; junction bases unmatched: 5. Germline loops: CDR1 DFQATT, CDR2 SNEGSKA (reference sequence). The CDR3 extends over 14 amino acids. CDR3 sequence (DNA): TGCAGTGCTAGTTTCGGGACAGGGGCTGAAAAACTGTTTTTT. Translated, it gives CSASFGTGAEKLFF.

This chain uses TRBV6-2 or TRBV6-3 with TRBJ2-7, with D unresolved. The germline V and J ends were trimmed by 6 bases and 0 bases, with 9 bases remaining between them. The CDR3 loop spans 13 amino acids. CDR1 MNHEY and CDR2 SVGEGT come from the germline V gene. CDR3 nucleotide sequence: TGTGCCAGCAGGTTACCAGCCTCCTACGAGCAGTACTTC. Amino acids: CASRLPASYEQYF.

There are a few counts of this clonotype. Sequence at one end of the junction differs from germline and may be a read error. The rearrangement uses TRBV10-1 and TRBJ1-5; D gene uncertain. Germline V CDR1 and CDR2: WNHNN, SYGVQD (reference sequence). The length of the CDR3 is 12 residues. This CDR3 is CASSESDQPQHF. CDR3 DNA sequence: TGCGCCAGCAGCGAGTCCGATCAGCCCCAGCATTTT.

This clonotype came up many times. The chain has TRBV20-1 and TRBJ1-1; D is unclear. The germline V and J ends were trimmed by 7 bases and 1 base, with 10 bases remaining between them. From germline, CDR1 is DFQATT and CDR2 SNEGSKA (reference sequence). The CDR3 is made up of 12 amino acids. CDR3 coding DNA: TGCAGTGTCGTGACCTGGAACACTGAAGCTTTCTTT. It specifies CSVVTWNTEAFF.

The genes are TRBV20-1 and TRBJ2-3; D not resolved. This CDR3 contains 14 residues. Germline CDR1 reads DFQATT; CDR2 reads SNEGSKA (reference sequence). Trimming cost V 3 bases and J 2 bases, with 12 bases left between them. This chain's CDR3 is CSASDSTNTDTQYF. For the CDR3, the DNA is TGCAGTGCTAGCGACTCGACGAACACAGATACGCAGTATTTT.

V usage is TRBV10-3 and J usage is TRBJ2-5; possibly TRBD1 or TRBD2 for D (5 bases each). V shed 8 bases and J shed 5 bases, with 9 bases lying between them. This CDR3 has 11 amino acids. CDR1 and CDR2 from the germline V gene are ENHRY and SYGVKD. In DNA, the CDR3 is TGTGCCATCGACAGAGGGGAGACCCAGTACTTC. Its translation: CAIDRGETQYF.

The rearrangement joins TRBV20-1 to TRBJ1-3; D is ambiguous. This CDR3 region has 14 residues. Germline values: CDR1 DFQATT, CDR2 SNEGSKA (reference sequence). V was cut by 5 bases and J by 0 bases, with 11 bases left in between. The CDR3 DNA is TGCAGTGCTCCTCGGACCAGCTCTGGAAACACCATATATTTT. This encodes CSAPRTSSGNTIYF.

This clonotype was picked up a small number of times. This chain joins TRBV7-2 and TRBJ2-7, with 7 nucleotides matching TRBD1. CDR1 is SGHTA, CDR2 FQGNSA, per germline. V dropped 5 bases and J dropped 0; count of bases not matched to a gene: 7. This CDR3 contains 15 residues. The CDR3 loop reads CASSQPGQHSYEQYF. CDR3 coding DNA: TGTGCCAGCAGCCAACCGGGACAGCACTCCTACGAGCAGTACTTC.

This chain joins TRBV4-2 and TRBJ2-7; 7 bases are shared with TRBD1. Germline loops: CDR1 LGHNA, CDR2 YNFKEQ. Germline trimming cut 3 bases from V and 6 bases from J; bases unmatched to any gene: 8. CDR3 length: 14 residues. The CDR3 coding sequence is TGTGCCAGCAGCCAGGTCGGACAGGCCATCGAGCAGTACTTC. Encoded protein: CASSQVGQAIEQYF.

In this sample, this clonotype turned up a few times. The V call is TRBV6-1, the J call TRBJ1-1, with TRBD1 identical over 7 bases. The CDR3 is made up of 14 amino acids. Trimming cost V 6 bases and J 6 bases; bases outside gene matches: 10. Germline values: CDR1 MNHNS, CDR2 SASEGT. CDR3 protein: CASRQGGYFAEAFF. As DNA, the CDR3 is TGTGCCAGCAGGCAGGGGGGGTATTTTGCTGAAGCTTTCTTT.

The chain is built from TRBV9 and TRBJ2-1; 10 bases are a match to TRBD2. CDR3 size: 13 residues. The germline V gene encodes CDR1 SGDLS and CDR2 YYNGEE. V shed 2 bases and J 10 bases; nucleotides not matched to a gene: 3. The CDR3 bases are TGTGCCAGCAGCGTGCAGACTAGCGGGGAGCAGTTCTTC. This codes for CASSVQTSGEQFF.

This clonotype was counted only a few times. This sequence joins TRBV6-7 and TRBJ2-1; TRBD2 matches 9 bases. TRBV6-7 is marked as an open reading frame, function uncertain. V was clipped by 0 bases and J by 1 base; unmatched bases: 10. The CDR3 is 19 amino acids. The CDR3 DNA is TGTGCCAGCAGTTACTCGTTCGGGAGCGGGAGGACTTCCTACAATGAGCAGTTCTTC. This encodes CASSYSFGSGRTSYNEQFF.